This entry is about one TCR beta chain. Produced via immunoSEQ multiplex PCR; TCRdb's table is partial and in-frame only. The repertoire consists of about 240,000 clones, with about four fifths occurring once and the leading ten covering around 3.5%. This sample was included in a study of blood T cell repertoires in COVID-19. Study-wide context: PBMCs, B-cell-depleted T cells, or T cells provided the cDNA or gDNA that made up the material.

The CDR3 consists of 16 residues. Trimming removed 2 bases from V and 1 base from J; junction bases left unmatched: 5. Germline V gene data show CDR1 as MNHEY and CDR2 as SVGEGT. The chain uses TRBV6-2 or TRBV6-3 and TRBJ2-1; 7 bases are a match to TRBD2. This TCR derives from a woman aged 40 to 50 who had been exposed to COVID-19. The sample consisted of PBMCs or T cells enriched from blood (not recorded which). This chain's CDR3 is CASSYGTGGSYNEQFF. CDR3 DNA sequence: TGTGCCAGCAGTTACGGTACCGGGGGGTCCTACAATGAGCAGTTCTTC.